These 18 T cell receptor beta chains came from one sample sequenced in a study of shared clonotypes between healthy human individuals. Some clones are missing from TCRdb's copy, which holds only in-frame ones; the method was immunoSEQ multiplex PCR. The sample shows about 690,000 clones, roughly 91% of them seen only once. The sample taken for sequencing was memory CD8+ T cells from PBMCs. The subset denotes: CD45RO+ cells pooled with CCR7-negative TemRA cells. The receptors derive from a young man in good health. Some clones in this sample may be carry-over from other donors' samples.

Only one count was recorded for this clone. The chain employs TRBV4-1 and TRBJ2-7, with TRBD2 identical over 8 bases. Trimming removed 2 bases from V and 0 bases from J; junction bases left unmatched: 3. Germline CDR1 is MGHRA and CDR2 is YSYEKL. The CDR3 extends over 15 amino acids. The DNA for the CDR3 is TGCGCCAGCAGCCAAACTAGCGGATCCTCCTACGAGCAGTACTTC. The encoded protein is CASSQTSGSSYEQYF.

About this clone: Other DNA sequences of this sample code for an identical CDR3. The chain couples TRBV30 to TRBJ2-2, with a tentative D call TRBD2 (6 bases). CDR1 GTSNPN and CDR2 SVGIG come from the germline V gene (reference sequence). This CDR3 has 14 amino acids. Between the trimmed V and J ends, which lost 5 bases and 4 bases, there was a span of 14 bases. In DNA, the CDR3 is TGTGCCTGGGACCGGGGGAGTGGCACCGGGGAGCTGTTTTTT. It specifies CAWDRGSGTGELFF.

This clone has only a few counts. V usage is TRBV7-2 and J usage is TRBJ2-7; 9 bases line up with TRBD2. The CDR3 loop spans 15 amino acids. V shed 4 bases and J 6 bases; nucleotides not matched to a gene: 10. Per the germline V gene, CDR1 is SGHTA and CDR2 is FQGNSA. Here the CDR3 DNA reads TGTGCCAGCAGCTCAGAGACCTGGACTAGCGTCGAGCAGTACTTC. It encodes CASSSETWTSVEQYF.

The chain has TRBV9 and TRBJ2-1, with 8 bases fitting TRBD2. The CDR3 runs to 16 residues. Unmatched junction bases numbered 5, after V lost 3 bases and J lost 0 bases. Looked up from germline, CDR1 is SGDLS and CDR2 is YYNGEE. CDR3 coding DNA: TGTGCCAGCAGCGGGCGGGAGGTACTCTCCTACAATGAGCAGTTCTTC. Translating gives CASSGREVLSYNEQFF.

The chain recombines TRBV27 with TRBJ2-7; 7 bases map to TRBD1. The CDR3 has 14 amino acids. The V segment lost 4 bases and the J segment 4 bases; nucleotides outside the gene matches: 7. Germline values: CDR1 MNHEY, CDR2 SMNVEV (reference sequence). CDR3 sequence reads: CASSYNRDSYEQYF. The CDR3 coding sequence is TGTGCCAGCAGTTATAACCGGGACAGTTACGAGCAGTACTTC.

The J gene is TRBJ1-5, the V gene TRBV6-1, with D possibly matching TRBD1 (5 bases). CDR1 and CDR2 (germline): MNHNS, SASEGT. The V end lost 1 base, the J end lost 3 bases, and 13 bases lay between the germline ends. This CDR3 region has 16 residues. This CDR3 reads CASSEEGGAPNQPQHF. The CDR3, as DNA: TGTGCCAGCAGTGAAGAAGGAGGGGCCCCCAATCAGCCCCAGCATTTT.

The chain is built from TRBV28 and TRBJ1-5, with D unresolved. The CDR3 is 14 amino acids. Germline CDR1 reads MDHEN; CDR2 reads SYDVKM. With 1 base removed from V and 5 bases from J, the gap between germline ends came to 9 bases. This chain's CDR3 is CASSLFQADQPQHF. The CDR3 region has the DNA TGTGCCAGCAGTTTATTTCAGGCGGATCAGCCCCAGCATTTT.

CDR3 loop: CASSPAGTPSPSYEQYF. In nucleotides, the CDR3 is TGTGCCAGCAGCCCCGCCGGGACCCCCTCTCCTAGCTACGAGCAGTACTTC. J is TRBJ2-7 and V is TRBV7-9; the D call may be TRBD1 or TRBD2 (5 bases each). The germline V gene has CDR1 SEHNR and CDR2 FQNEAQ (reference sequence). The CDR3 has 17 residues. The V end lost 5 bases, the J end lost 3 bases, and 23 bases lay between the germline ends.

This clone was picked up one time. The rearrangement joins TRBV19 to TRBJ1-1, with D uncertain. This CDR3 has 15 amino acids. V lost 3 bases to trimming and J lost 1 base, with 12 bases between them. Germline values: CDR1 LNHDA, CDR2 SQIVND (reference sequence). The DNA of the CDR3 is TGTGCCAGTAGTATTTCGCGCCTTTGGAACACTGAAGCTTTCTTT. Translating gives CASSISRLWNTEAFF.

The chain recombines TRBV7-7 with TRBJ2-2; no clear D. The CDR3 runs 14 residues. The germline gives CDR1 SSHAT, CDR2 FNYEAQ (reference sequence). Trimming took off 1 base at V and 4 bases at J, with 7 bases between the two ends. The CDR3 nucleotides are TGTGCCAGCAGCTTAGACCGGAGCACCGGGGAGCTGTTTTTT. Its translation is CASSLDRSTGELFF.

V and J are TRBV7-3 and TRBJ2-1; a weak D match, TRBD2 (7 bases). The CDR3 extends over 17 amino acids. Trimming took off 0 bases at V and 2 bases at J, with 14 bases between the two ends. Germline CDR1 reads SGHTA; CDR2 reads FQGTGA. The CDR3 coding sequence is TGTGCCAGCAGCTTAACGTACAGGGAGGGCCCCTACAATGAGCAGTTCTTC. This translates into CASSLTYREGPYNEQFF.

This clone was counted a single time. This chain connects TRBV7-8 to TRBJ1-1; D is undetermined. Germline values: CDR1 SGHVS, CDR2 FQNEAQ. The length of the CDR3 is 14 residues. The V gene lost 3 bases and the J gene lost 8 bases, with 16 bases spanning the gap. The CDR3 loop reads CASSFSGVSGEAFF. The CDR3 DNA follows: TGTGCCAGCAGCTTCAGTGGGGTCTCGGGGGAAGCTTTCTTT. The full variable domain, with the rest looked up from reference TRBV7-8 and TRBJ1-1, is GAGVSQSPRYKVAKRGQDVALRCDPISGHVSLFWYQQALGQGPEFLTYFQNEAQLDKSGLPSDRFFAERPEGSVSTLKIQRTQQEDSAVYLCASSFSGVSGEAFFGQGTRLTVV.

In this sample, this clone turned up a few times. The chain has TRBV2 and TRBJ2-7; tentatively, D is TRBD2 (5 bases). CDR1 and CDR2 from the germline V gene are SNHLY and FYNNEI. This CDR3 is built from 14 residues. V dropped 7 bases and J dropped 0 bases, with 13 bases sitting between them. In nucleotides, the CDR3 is TGTGCCAGCATACCAGGACTTAGCTCCTACGAGCAGTACTTC. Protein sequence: CASIPGLSSYEQYF.

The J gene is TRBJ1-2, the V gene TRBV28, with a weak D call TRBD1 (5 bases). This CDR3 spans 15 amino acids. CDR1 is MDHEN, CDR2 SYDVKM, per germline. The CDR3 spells CATIDPADGGDGYTF. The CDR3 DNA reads TGTGCTACCATAGACCCGGCAGATGGGGGGGATGGCTACACCTTC.

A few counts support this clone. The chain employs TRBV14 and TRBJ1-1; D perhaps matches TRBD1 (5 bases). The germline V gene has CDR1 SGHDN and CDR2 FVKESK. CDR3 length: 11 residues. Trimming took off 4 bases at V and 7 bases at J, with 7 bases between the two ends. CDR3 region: CASSPGGEAFF. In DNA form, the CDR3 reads TGTGCCAGCAGCCCGGGGGGTGAAGCTTTCTTT.

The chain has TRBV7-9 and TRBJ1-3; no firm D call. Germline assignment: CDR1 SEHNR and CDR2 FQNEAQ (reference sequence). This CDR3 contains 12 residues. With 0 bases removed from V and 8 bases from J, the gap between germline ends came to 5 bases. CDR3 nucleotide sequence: TGTGCCAGCAGCTTAGCGGGTGACACCATATATTTT. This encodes CASSLAGDTIYF.

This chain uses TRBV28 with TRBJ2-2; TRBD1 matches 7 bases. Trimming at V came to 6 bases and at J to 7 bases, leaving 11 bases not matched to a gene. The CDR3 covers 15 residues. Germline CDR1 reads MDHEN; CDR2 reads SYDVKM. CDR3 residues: CASRLQGVYGGELFF. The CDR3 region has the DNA TGTGCCAGCAGGCTGCAGGGGGTTTACGGCGGGGAGCTGTTTTTT.

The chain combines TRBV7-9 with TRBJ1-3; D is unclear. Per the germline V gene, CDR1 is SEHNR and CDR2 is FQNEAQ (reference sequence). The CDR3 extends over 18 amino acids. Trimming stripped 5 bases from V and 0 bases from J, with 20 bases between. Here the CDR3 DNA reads TGTGCCAGCAGCATCATTCCCGGAGCTAGCATCTCTGGAAACACCATATATTTT. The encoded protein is CASSIIPGASISGNTIYF.